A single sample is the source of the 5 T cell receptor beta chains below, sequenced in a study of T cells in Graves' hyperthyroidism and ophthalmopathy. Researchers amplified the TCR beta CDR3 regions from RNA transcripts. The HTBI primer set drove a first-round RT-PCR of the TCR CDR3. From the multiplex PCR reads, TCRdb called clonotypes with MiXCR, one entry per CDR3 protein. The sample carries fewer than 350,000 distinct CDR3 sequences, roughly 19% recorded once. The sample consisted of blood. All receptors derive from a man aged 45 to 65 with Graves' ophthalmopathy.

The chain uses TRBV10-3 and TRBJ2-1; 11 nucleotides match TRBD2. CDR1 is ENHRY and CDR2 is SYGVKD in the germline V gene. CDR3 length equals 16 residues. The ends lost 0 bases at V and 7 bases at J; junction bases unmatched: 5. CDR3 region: CAISESLAGGGNEQFF. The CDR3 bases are TGTGCCATCAGTGAGTCTTTAGCGGGAGGGGGTAATGAGCAGTTCTTC.

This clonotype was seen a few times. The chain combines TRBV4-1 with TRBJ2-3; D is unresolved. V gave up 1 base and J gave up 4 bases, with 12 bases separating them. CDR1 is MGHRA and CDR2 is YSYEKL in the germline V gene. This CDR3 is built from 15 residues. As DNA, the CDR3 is TGCGCCAGCAGCCAAGGAGCGTACAGCGCAGATACGCAGTATTTT. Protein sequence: CASSQGAYSADTQYF.

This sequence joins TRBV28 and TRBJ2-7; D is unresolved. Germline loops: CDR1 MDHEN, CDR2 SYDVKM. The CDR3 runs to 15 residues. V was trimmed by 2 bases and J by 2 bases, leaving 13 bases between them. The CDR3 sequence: CASSLERTATYEQYF. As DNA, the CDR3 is TGTGCCAGCAGTTTAGAGAGGACGGCGACCTACGAGCAGTACTTC. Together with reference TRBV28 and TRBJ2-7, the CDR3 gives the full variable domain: DVKVTQSSRYLVKRTGEKVFLECVQDMDHENMFWYRQDPGLGLRLIYFSYDVKMKEKGDIPEGYSVSREKKERFSLILESASTNQTSMYLCASSLERTATYEQYFGPGTRLTVT.

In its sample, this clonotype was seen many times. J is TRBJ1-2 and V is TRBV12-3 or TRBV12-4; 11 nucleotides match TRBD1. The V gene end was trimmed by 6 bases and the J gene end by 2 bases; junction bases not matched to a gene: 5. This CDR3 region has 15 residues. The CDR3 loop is CASRSGTGGNYGYTF. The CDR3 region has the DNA TGTGCCAGCAGATCTGGGACAGGGGGGAACTATGGCTACACCTTC.

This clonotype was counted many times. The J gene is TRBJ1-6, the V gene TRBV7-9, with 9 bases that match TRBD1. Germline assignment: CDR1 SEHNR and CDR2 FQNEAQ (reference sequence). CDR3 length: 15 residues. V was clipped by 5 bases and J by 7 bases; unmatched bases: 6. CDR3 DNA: TGTGCCAGCAGCCTACCTGACAGGGGGAATTCACCCCTCCACTTT. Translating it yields CASSLPDRGNSPLHF.